Following are 17 T cell receptor beta chains from one sample sequenced in a study of CD4 T cells in relation to SARS-CoV-2 and coronaviruses. Data came from immunoSEQ multiplex PCR; TCRdb stores just in-frame clones and leaves some out. Of about 37,000 clones listed, 82% are singletons. Their antigens are not known. Source material: naive CD4+ T cells from PBMCs, cultured in vitro. Stated subset: naive CD4+ T cells isolated by negative enrichment. The receptors were gathered from an adult with COVID-19.

This chain links TRBV19 with TRBJ2-1; D is unresolved. Germline V gene sequence: CDR1 LNHDA, CDR2 SQIVND (reference sequence). V was pared by 1 base and J by 1 base, with 8 bases between. CDR3 size: 15 residues. As DNA, the CDR3 is TGTGCCAGTAGTATAGCGGGTATTTCCTACAATGAGCAGTTCTTC. Its translation is CASSIAGISYNEQFF.

This clone was detected once. The chain couples TRBV28 to TRBJ2-7, with TRBD2 matching 8 bases. The CDR3 runs to 16 residues. In germline, CDR1 is MDHEN, CDR2 SYDVKM. V lost 4 bases, J lost 3 bases, and 11 bases stayed unmatched. CDR3 loop: CASSSPGLGVGYEQYF. The CDR3 bases are TGTGCCAGCAGTTCCCCGGGACTAGGAGTAGGCTACGAGCAGTACTTC.

The rearrangement links TRBV4-1 to TRBJ2-1; D gene uncertain. The germline V and J ends were trimmed by 6 bases and 7 bases, with 7 bases remaining between them. The CDR3 covers 11 residues. The V gene's germline CDR1 is MGHRA and CDR2 YSYEKL. CDR3 residues: CASSHSNEQFF. In DNA form, the CDR3 reads TGCGCCAGCAGTCACTCAAATGAGCAGTTCTTC.

The J gene is TRBJ2-5, the V gene TRBV6-6; possible D gene TRBD2, 5 bases. The ends were cut back, 4 bases at V and 2 bases at J, with 14 bases in the middle. The CDR3 spans 15 residues. Germline CDR1 is MNHNY and CDR2 is SVGAGI (reference sequence). CDR3 DNA: TGTGCCAGCAGTTCTCCACAACGGGGACAAGAGACCCAGTACTTC. Its translation is CASSSPQRGQETQYF.

The chain couples TRBV29-1 to TRBJ2-3; D gene unclear. The germline V and J ends were trimmed by 3 bases and 2 bases, with 9 bases remaining between them. From germline, CDR1 is SQVTM and CDR2 ANQGSEA. The CDR3 runs 13 residues. CDR3 sequence: CSVEAAYTDTQYF. The CDR3 DNA is TGCAGCGTTGAGGCCGCCTACACAGATACGCAGTATTTT.

This chain connects TRBV28 to TRBJ2-1, with D maybe TRBD2 (6 bases). Germline lookup yields CDR1 MDHEN and CDR2 SYDVKM. This CDR3 comprises 13 residues. The V end lost 7 bases, the J end lost 7 bases, and 14 bases lay between the germline ends. CDR3 protein: CASTRGEPNEQFF. The CDR3 region has the DNA TGTGCCAGCACGCGCGGGGAGCCAAATGAGCAGTTCTTC.

The rearrangement uses TRBV28 and TRBJ2-3; tentative D call: TRBD1 (6 bases). The ends were cut back, 6 bases at V and 1 base at J, with 11 bases in the middle. Germline V CDR1 and CDR2: MDHEN, SYDVKM. There are 14 residues in the CDR3. The CDR3 sequence is CASSDRSGTDTQYF. The CDR3 DNA follows: TGTGCCAGCAGCGACAGGTCCGGCACAGATACGCAGTATTTT. The full variable domain, its missing parts supplied by reference TRBV28 and TRBJ2-3, is DVKVTQSSRYLVKRTGEKVFLECVQDMDHENMFWYRQDPGLGLRLIYFSYDVKMKEKGDIPEGYSVSREKKERFSLILESASTNQTSMYLCASSDRSGTDTQYFGPGTRLTVL.

This clone showed up just once. CDR3 in DNA: TGTGCCACCAGTGATTTGAGAGGAGGAACCGGTGAGACCCAGTACTTC. Protein product: CATSDLRGGTGETQYF. This chain links TRBV24-1 with TRBJ2-5; D perhaps matches TRBD2 (5 bases). The germline CDR1 and CDR2 sequences are KGHDR and SFDVKD. Trimming took off 0 bases at V and 5 bases at J, with 15 bases between the two ends. There are 16 residues in the CDR3.

J is TRBJ1-2 and V is TRBV7-9; D call uncertain. The germline CDR1 and CDR2 sequences are SEHNR and FQNEAQ (reference sequence). This CDR3 is built from 13 residues. Deletions cut 2 bases from V and 8 bases from J, with 12 bases between. The CDR3 DNA is TGTGCCAGCAGCTTATCCGGAGTAGGCGGCTACACCTTC. Translated, it gives CASSLSGVGGYTF.

The chain carries TRBV19 and TRBJ2-2, with TRBD2 matching over 7 bases. CDR1 and CDR2 (germline): LNHDA, SQIVND (reference sequence). The V gene end was trimmed by 5 bases and the J gene end by 3 bases; junction bases not matched to a gene: 12. The CDR3 runs 17 residues. For the CDR3, the DNA is TGTGCCAGTAGTGCCTGGGGAGGGCCTCCGGACACCGGGGAGCTGTTTTTT. It is translated as CASSAWGGPPDTGELFF.

The rearrangement joins TRBV6-1 to TRBJ1-5; D is unclear. Germline CDR1 MNHNS, CDR2 SASEGT. Deletions cut 2 bases from V and 5 bases from J, with 7 bases between. The CDR3 extends over 13 amino acids. The CDR3 protein is CASSEYGYQPQHF. The CDR3 DNA reads as TGTGCCAGCAGTGAATACGGCTATCAGCCCCAGCATTTT.

This clone was seen more than once but under ten times. The V gene is TRBV2, the J gene TRBJ1-5; D is unresolved. CDR3 length: 13 residues. From germline, CDR1 is SNHLY and CDR2 FYNNEI. V was cut by 6 bases and J by 4 bases, with 10 bases left in between. The CDR3 protein is CASRATANQPQHF. CDR3 nucleotide sequence: TGTGCCAGCAGAGCTACAGCGAATCAGCCCCAGCATTTT.

The chain links TRBV6-5 to TRBJ1-2; 9 bases match TRBD1. The ends lost 5 bases at V and 5 bases at J; junction bases unmatched: 6. The CDR3 is 14 residues long. CDR1 and CDR2 (germline): MNHEY, SVGAGI. CDR3 sequence reads: CASSLRDRVYGYTF. The CDR3 region has the DNA TGTGCCAGCAGTCTCCGGGACAGGGTTTATGGCTACACCTTC.

The chain is built from TRBV2 and TRBJ1-3, with unresolved D. Trimming pared 5 bases from V and 0 bases from J, leaving 11 bases between. Per germline, CDR1 SNHLY and CDR2 FYNNEI. The CDR3 covers 15 residues. The CDR3 sequence is CASSFADTSGNTIYF. The CDR3 nucleotides read TGTGCCAGCAGTTTCGCCGACACCTCTGGAAACACCATATATTTT.

The chain is built from TRBV9 and TRBJ2-3; D is unresolved. V was shortened by 0 bases and J by 1 base, with 9 bases between the two germline ends. The CDR3 loop spans 15 amino acids. The germline CDR1 and CDR2 sequences are SGDLS and YYNGEE. In DNA, the CDR3 is TGTGCCAGCAGCGTAGACTTCGCTCGCACAGATACGCAGTATTTT. Its protein is CASSVDFARTDTQYF.

The chain links TRBV21-1 to TRBJ2-1. TRBV21-1 has pseudogene status. This CDR3 has 13 amino acids. CDR3 in amino acids: CASSTRRSREQFF. CDR3 nucleotides: TGTGCCAGCAGCACCCGACGGTCCAGAGAGCAGTTCTTC.

The rearrangement joins TRBV11-1 to TRBJ2-7; D remains unclear. The germline gives CDR1 SGHAT, CDR2 FQDESV (reference sequence). V lost 0 bases and J 3 bases, leaving 6 bases between the germline ends. This CDR3 is 13 amino acids long. The CDR3 loop reads CASSLARDYEQYF. The DNA for the CDR3 is TGTGCCAGCAGCTTAGCTAGAGACTACGAGCAGTACTTC.